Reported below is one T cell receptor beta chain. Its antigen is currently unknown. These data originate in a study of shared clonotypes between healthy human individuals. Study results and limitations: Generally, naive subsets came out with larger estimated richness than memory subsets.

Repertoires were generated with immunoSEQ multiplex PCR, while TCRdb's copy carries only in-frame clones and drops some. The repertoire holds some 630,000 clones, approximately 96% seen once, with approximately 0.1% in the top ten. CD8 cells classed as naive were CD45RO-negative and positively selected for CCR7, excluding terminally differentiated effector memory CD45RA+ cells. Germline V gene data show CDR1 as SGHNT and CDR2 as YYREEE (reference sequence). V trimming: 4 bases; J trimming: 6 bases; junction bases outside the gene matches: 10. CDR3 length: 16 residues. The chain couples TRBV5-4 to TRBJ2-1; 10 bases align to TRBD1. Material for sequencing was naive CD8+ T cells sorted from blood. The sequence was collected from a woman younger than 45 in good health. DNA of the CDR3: TGTGCCAGCAGCGCGACCGGGACAGGGGTTGTCAATGAGCAGTTCTTC. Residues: CASSATGTGVVNEQFF.